The 21 T cell receptor beta chains in this list originate from one sample, sequenced in a study of cytomegalovirus exposure and HLA in healthy donors (dated by TCRdb to 2017 to 2019). Library prep was done by the immunoSEQ multiplex PCR assay. For the multiplex PCR, a mixture combining 60 forward primers for TCR Vbeta segments and 13 reverse primers for TCR Jbeta segments was used. TCRdb carries this immuneACCESS record with in-frame sequences only. Its versions omit some clonotypes, under half of them owing to an unresolved V gene in the studies checked, with the rest unexplained. Within this sample are some 190,000 clones, with 87% of them counted one time only. The ten largest clones take up 1.1% of the sample. Sequencing was performed on PBMCs. These receptors were obtained from a boy under 10 years old in good health and CMV-seronegative.

Points on this clone: Compared with germline, one end of the junction differs, possibly owing to a read error. This chain connects TRBV7-9 to TRBJ2-3, with TRBD2 identical over 8 bases. The CDR3 contains 12 residues. Germline V gene data show CDR1 as SEHNR and CDR2 as FQNEAQ (reference sequence). Here the CDR3 DNA reads TGTTCCAGCAGCTCGGGGGGGGATACGCAGTATTTT. It codes for CSSSSGGDTQYF.

The CDR3 coding sequence is TGTGCCAGCAGGTCGGGACAGGCTTACAATGAGCAGTTCTTC. This translates into CASRSGQAYNEQFF. The chain uses TRBV7-2 and TRBJ2-1, with 8 bases identical to TRBD1. Trimming cost V 6 bases and J 4 bases; bases outside gene matches: 5. This CDR3 has 14 amino acids. Per the germline V gene, CDR1 is SGHTA and CDR2 is FQGNSA.

This clone was found once. J is TRBJ1-1 and V is TRBV9; possibly TRBD1 for D (5 bases). This CDR3 contains 14 residues. The germline CDR1 and CDR2 sequences are SGDLS and YYNGEE. Deletions cut 1 base from V and 4 bases from J, with 11 bases between. This chain's CDR3 is CASSVTGTPTEAFF. CDR3 DNA sequence: TGTGCCAGCAGCGTAACCGGGACTCCCACTGAAGCTTTCTTT.

V gene TRBV6-6 combines with J gene TRBJ2-2; D is uncertain. The CDR3 runs 13 residues. The V end lost 7 bases, the J end lost 4 bases, and 10 bases lay between the germline ends. The V gene's germline CDR1 is MNHNY and CDR2 SVGAGI (reference sequence). CDR3 loop: CASIRSLTGELFF. CDR3 nucleotide sequence: TGTGCCAGCATCCGTAGCCTCACCGGGGAGCTGTTTTTT.

This chain links TRBV4-1 with TRBJ2-1; TRBD1 might be the D (6 bases). CDR3 length: 14 amino acids. V shed 2 bases and J shed 9 bases, with 14 bases lying between them. Germline V CDR1 and CDR2: MGHRA, YSYEKL. The CDR3 sequence: CASSQTTGRGEQFF. CDR3 sequence (DNA): TGCGCCAGCAGCCAAACTACAGGGAGAGGTGAGCAGTTCTTC.

The chain recombines TRBV19 with TRBJ1-6, with 8 bases that match TRBD1. The V gene's germline CDR1 is LNHDA and CDR2 SQIVND (reference sequence). V gave up 5 bases and J gave up 10 bases; unmatched junction bases: 10. The CDR3 is made up of 15 amino acids. The CDR3 is CASSLDGRGHSPLHF. For the CDR3, the DNA is TGTGCCAGTAGTCTGGACGGCAGGGGGCACTCACCCCTCCACTTT.

V is TRBV28 and J is TRBJ2-3; TRBD1 aligns across 9 bases. The CDR3 sequence is 15 residues long. V trimming: 8 bases; J trimming: 2 bases; junction bases outside the gene matches: 8. Germline V gene data show CDR1 as MDHEN and CDR2 as SYDVKM. In nucleotides, the CDR3 is TGTGCCAGCCGAACAGGGGGCACATTCACAGATACGCAGTATTTT. Translating it yields CASRTGGTFTDTQYF.

This clone was seen only a few times. The chain couples TRBV5-5 to TRBJ1-6; D might be TRBD1 (5 bases). The CDR3 is 15 amino acids. Germline CDR1 SGHKS, CDR2 YYEKEE (reference sequence). V was clipped by 0 bases and J by 9 bases, with 13 bases between them. The DNA for the CDR3 is TGTGCCAGCAGCTTGGACGTTACCGGGGGTTCACCCCTCCACTTT. This sequence encodes CASSLDVTGGSPLHF.

This chain links TRBV6-5 with TRBJ2-1; 9 nucleotides agree with TRBD1. The trim removed 5 bases at V and 7 bases at J, leaving 9 bases unmatched. The CDR3 runs to 15 residues. Germline-derived CDR1 and CDR2 are MNHEY and SVGAGI. CDR3 loop: CASSPVDRGRNEQFF. CDR3 coding DNA: TGTGCCAGCAGTCCGGTGGACAGGGGACGGAATGAGCAGTTCTTC.

The V call is TRBV4-1, the J call TRBJ1-2; D is ambiguous. The CDR3 contains 14 residues. From germline, CDR1 is MGHRA and CDR2 YSYEKL. The V end lost 1 base, the J end lost 6 bases, and 12 bases lay between the germline ends. CDR3 protein: CASSQAQQKHGYTF. The CDR3 region has the DNA TGCGCCAGCAGCCAAGCGCAACAGAAGCATGGCTACACCTTC.

The V gene is TRBV6-5, the J gene TRBJ1-5, with 10 bases lining up with TRBD1. The germline gives CDR1 MNHEY, CDR2 SVGAGI. V trimming: 6 bases; J trimming: 3 bases; junction bases outside the gene matches: 5. This CDR3 has 15 amino acids. In DNA, the CDR3 is TGTGCCAGCAGGGGACAGGGGACGATCAATCAGCCCCAGCATTTT. It is translated as CASRGQGTINQPQHF.

Only one count was recorded for this clone. The chain employs TRBV7-9 and TRBJ2-4, with TRBD1 as a possible D gene (6 bases). V lost 3 bases, J lost 8 bases, and 14 bases lay in between. Germline V gene data show CDR1 as SEHNR and CDR2 as FQNEAQ (reference sequence). This CDR3 is 14 amino acids long. The CDR3 DNA is TGTGCCAGCAGCTTCGGGGCAGGGGAGCACATTCAGTACTTC. This gives the protein CASSFGAGEHIQYF. The full variable domain, completed using reference TRBV7-9 and TRBJ2-4, is DTGVSQNPRHKITKRGQNVTFRCDPISEHNRLYWYRQTLGQGPEFLTYFQNEAQLEKSRLLSDRFSAERPKGSFSTLEIQRTEQGDSAMYLCASSFGAGEHIQYFGAGTRLSVL.

This sequence joins TRBV6-5 and TRBJ2-5; 7 nucleotides agree with TRBD2. This CDR3 region has 12 residues. The V segment lost 11 bases and the J segment 5 bases; nucleotides outside the gene matches: 8. Germline CDR1 reads MNHEY; CDR2 reads SVGAGI. The CDR3, as DNA: TGTGCCGCGGGGCGGGGGATGGAGACCCAGTACTTC. It encodes CAAGRGMETQYF.

V is TRBV27 and J is TRBJ2-5, with 7 bases aligning to TRBD1. The end of the DNA is better explained by TRBJ2-7, so the J call may be wrong. CDR3 length: 13 amino acids. Germline-derived CDR1 and CDR2 are MNHEY and SMNVEV (reference sequence). The CDR3 region has the DNA TGTGCCAGCAGTCCCACAGGGGCCTACGAGCAGTACTTC. This encodes CASSPTGAYEQYF.

This clone has just one count. The CDR3: CASSPTGGYEQYF. The CDR3 DNA reads as TGTGCCAGCAGTCCGACAGGGGGCTACGAGCAGTACTTC. V gene TRBV27 combines with J gene TRBJ2-7, with TRBD1 matching 9 bases. The CDR3 has 13 amino acids. Germline lookup yields CDR1 MNHEY and CDR2 SMNVEV (reference sequence). The trim removed 5 bases at V and 3 bases at J, leaving 2 bases unmatched.

The chain uses TRBV27 and TRBJ1-1, with TRBD1 identical over 10 bases. The CDR3 runs to 14 residues. V was pared by 3 bases and J by 3 bases, with 1 base of the junction left unmatched. CDR1 is MNHEY, CDR2 SMNVEV, per germline (reference sequence). CDR3 residues: CASSLDRGYTEAFF. The CDR3 region has the DNA TGTGCCAGCAGTTTGGACAGGGGGTACACTGAAGCTTTCTTT.

The table lists this clone with a few counts. V gene TRBV9 combines with J gene TRBJ1-2, with a tentative D call TRBD1 (5 bases). V lost 3 bases to trimming and J lost 14 bases, with 20 bases between them. There are 13 residues in the CDR3. Per the germline V gene, CDR1 is SGDLS and CDR2 is YYNGEE. In DNA, the CDR3 is TGTGCCAGCAGCGACGGAGCAGGGATGTACTTGACCTTC. It yields the protein CASSDGAGMYLTF.

The chain joins TRBV28 to TRBJ1-2, with a tentative D call TRBD1 (5 bases). Germline V gene sequence: CDR1 MDHEN, CDR2 SYDVKM. The V end lost 5 bases, the J end lost 3 bases, and 13 bases lay between the germline ends. The CDR3 sequence is 14 residues long. CDR3: CASSGGGADYGYTF. DNA for the CDR3: TGTGCCAGCAGTGGCGGGGGAGCCGACTATGGCTACACCTTC.

The rearrangement links TRBV10-3 to TRBJ1-3; D may be TRBD1 (5 bases). V was trimmed by 8 bases and J by 0 bases, leaving 8 bases between them. The germline V gene has CDR1 ENHRY and CDR2 SYGVKD. The length of the CDR3 is 13 residues. In DNA form, the CDR3 reads TGTGCCATCGGGGGGTACTCTGGAAACACCATATATTTT. This codes for CAIGGYSGNTIYF.

This clone has only one observation. The chain carries TRBV2 and TRBJ1-6; 8 bases match TRBD1. The V and J ends lost 5 bases and 7 bases, in that order; junction bases with no gene match: 4. From germline, CDR1 is SNHLY and CDR2 FYNNEI. The CDR3 sequence is 14 residues long. The CDR3 reads CASSTDRGNSPLHF. In nucleotides, the CDR3 is TGTGCCAGCAGTACCGACAGGGGAAATTCACCCCTCCACTTT.

A single count supports this clone. This chain connects TRBV6-1 to TRBJ1-4; D is uncertain. The V and J ends lost 4 bases and 6 bases respectively, with 6 bases between them. The CDR3 length is 12 residues. CDR1 is MNHNS, CDR2 SASEGT, per germline. The CDR3 DNA reads TGTGCCAGCAGTGTACGGGATGAAAAACTGTTTTTT. It codes for CASSVRDEKLFF.